The 31 T cell receptor beta chains below come from one sample, sequenced in a study of molecular identifiers for immune sequencing clone quantification. TCRdb independently ran MiXCR on the PCR reads; one entry per CDR3 protein. The sample shows about 86,000 distinct CDR3 sequences, approximately 25% of them seen only once. The sequenced sample consisted of naive CD8+ T cells from blood, with Jurkat cell RNA spiked in. Stated subset: FACS-sorted CD8+CD4-CCR7+CD45RA+ naive T cells. The receptors stem from a human donor in good health. Some libraries in this study had Jurkat cell RNA spiked in.

CDR3 amino acids: CASSLWTGGVDNSPLHF. Here the CDR3 DNA reads TGTGCCAGCAGTTTATGGACAGGGGGCGTGGATAATTCACCCCTCCACTTT. The chain combines TRBV27 with TRBJ1-6; 11 bases match TRBD1. This CDR3 spans 17 amino acids. Germline V CDR1 and CDR2: MNHEY, SMNVEV (reference sequence). The ends lost 1 base at V and 5 bases at J; junction bases unmatched: 4.

In its sample, this clonotype was seen many times. The CDR3 sequence: CASSLGQSYTEAFF. DNA of the CDR3: TGTGCCAGCAGCTTGGGACAGTCCTACACTGAAGCTTTCTTT. The rearrangement links TRBV7-9 to TRBJ1-1; 7 bases line up with TRBD1. This CDR3 contains 14 residues. Losses at the gene ends were 3 bases for V and 3 bases for J; bases not matched to a gene: 4. Germline values: CDR1 SEHNR, CDR2 FQNEAQ (reference sequence).

The table lists this clonotype with many counts. The chain is built from TRBV20-1 and TRBJ2-3; D gene uncertain. V was trimmed by 5 bases and J by 3 bases, leaving 9 bases between them. The CDR3 covers 12 residues. Germline V gives CDR1 DFQATT, CDR2 SNEGSKA (reference sequence). Here the CDR3 DNA reads TGCAGTGCTCCCGCTCTGACAGATACGCAGTATTTT. The encoded protein is CSAPALTDTQYF.

In its sample, this clonotype was seen once. The germline gene is not matched at one end of the junction; a read error may be the cause. V is TRBV19 and J is TRBJ2-2; perhaps D is TRBD1 or TRBD2 (5 bases each). The CDR3 loop spans 15 amino acids. The germline V gene has CDR1 LNHDA and CDR2 SQIVND (reference sequence). The CDR3 loop is CASSIPGDGTVELFF. CDR3 nucleotide sequence: TGTGCCAGTAGTATCCCCGGGGATGGGACCGTGGAGCTGTTTTTT.

A word on this clonotype: Just one base apart from a much larger clone, this may be a read error. The V gene is TRBV7-9, the J gene TRBJ2-7; D may match TRBD1 or TRBD2 (5 bases each). Germline-derived CDR1 and CDR2 are SEHNR and FQNEAQ (reference sequence). This CDR3 region has 16 residues. CDR3 region: CASSAFNEGPTYEQHF. CDR3 bases: TGTGCCAGCAGCGCTTTTAACGAGGGGCCAACCTACGAGCAGCACTTC.

In its sample, this clonotype was seen many times. The chain has TRBV7-2 and TRBJ1-5, with TRBD1 matching 7 bases. CDR3 length equals 15 residues. The V gene's germline CDR1 is SGHTA and CDR2 FQGNSA. J gave up 5 bases and V 4 bases, and 8 bases lay outside the gene matches. This CDR3 reads CASSSRTGDDQPQHF. The CDR3 coding sequence is TGTGCCAGCAGCTCACGAACAGGGGATGATCAGCCCCAGCATTTT.

Points on this clonotype: A read error may explain this, as a much larger clone is one base away. The chain links TRBV4-1 to TRBJ1-1; D gene ambiguous. The CDR3 is 12 residues long. Germline V gene lookup returns CDR1 MGHRA and CDR2 YSYEKL. The chain's CDR3 is CASSRDTREASF. As DNA, the CDR3 is TGCGCCAGCAGCCGCGATACGCGTGAAGCTTCCTTT.

This clonotype was counted between two and nine times. This chain uses TRBV19 with TRBJ1-1; weak D call: TRBD1 (5 bases). Per the germline V gene, CDR1 is LNHDA and CDR2 is SQIVND (reference sequence). The length of the CDR3 is 15 residues. Trimming took off 5 bases at V and 3 bases at J, with 16 bases between the two ends. This CDR3 reads CASSLQAGTYTEAFF. The CDR3 DNA follows: TGTGCCAGTAGTCTACAAGCCGGGACCTACACTGAAGCTTTCTTT.

A remark on this clonotype: Just one base apart from a much larger clone, this may be a read error. This chain uses TRBV13 with TRBJ2-7; D gene ambiguous. CDR1 and CDR2 from the germline V gene are PRHDT and FYEKMQ (reference sequence). The CDR3 runs 12 residues. In DNA, the CDR3 is TGTGCCAGCAGCTTAGGAGTGTCAGATCAGTGCTTC. It translates to CASSLGVSDQCF.

Turning to this clonotype: It may be a read error: a sequence one base away is much more abundant. In DNA, the CDR3 is TGTGCCAGCAGCTGGTTGGCTAGCCCTAACACCGGGGAGCTGCTTTTT. Its translation is CASSWLASPNTGELLF. The V call is TRBV7-9, the J call TRBJ2-2, with a possible D match to TRBD2 (5 bases). This CDR3 is 16 amino acids long. The V gene's germline CDR1 is SEHNR and CDR2 FQNEAQ (reference sequence).

Of note for this clonotype: A much more abundant neighbour one base away suggests this may be a read error. The rearrangement links TRBV6-5 to TRBJ2-7; 13 nucleotides align to TRBD2. Germline-derived CDR1 and CDR2 are MNHEY and SVGAGI. The CDR3 spans 14 residues. The CDR3 protein is CASCYGTSGAEQYF. DNA for the CDR3: TGTGCCAGCTGTTACGGGACTAGCGGGGCCGAGCAGTACTTC.

V is TRBV28 and J is TRBJ1-4, with D tentatively TRBD1 (5 bases). Germline CDR1 is MDHEN and CDR2 is SYDVKM. The V end was cut by 6 bases, the J end by 13 bases, with 24 bases between. The CDR3 totals 15 residues. CDR3 in DNA: TGTGCCAGCAGCTTCTCGGCCAGGGAGTATGAATTACTGTTTTTT. Protein sequence: CASSFSAREYELLFF.

This sequence joins TRBV10-2 and TRBJ1-5; D uncertain. This CDR3 is 15 amino acids long. Germline CDR1 reads WSHSY; CDR2 reads SAAADI. Between the trimmed V and J ends, which lost 2 bases and 2 bases, there was a span of 10 bases. CDR3: CASSEVWGGNQPQHF. In nucleotides, the CDR3 is TGCGCCAGCAGTGAGGTTTGGGGAGGCAATCAGCCCCAGCATTTT.

This clonotype has only a few counts. A clone one base away is much larger, so this may be a read error. This chain connects TRBV29-1 to TRBJ2-3; 7 bases are shared with TRBD2. J was trimmed by 0 bases and V by 3 bases; bases with no gene match: 12. The germline V gene has CDR1 SQVTM and CDR2 ANQGSEA. The length of the CDR3 is 17 residues. In DNA form, the CDR3 reads TGCAGCGTTGAGATTGAGCGGGGCCTCACTAGCACAGATACGCAGTATTTT. Amino acid sequence: CSVEIERGLTSTDTQYF.

The sample holds many counts of this clonotype. The V gene is TRBV6-5, the J gene TRBJ1-5; D uncertain. V gave up 6 bases and J gave up 6 bases, with 21 bases separating them. This CDR3 region has 16 residues. Germline V gene data show CDR1 as MNHEY and CDR2 as SVGAGI. CDR3 DNA sequence: TGTGCCAGCAGCCCCCACGACATGACGACGGGTCAGCCCCAGCATTTT. Translated: CASSPHDMTTGQPQHF.

This clonotype was seen ten or more times. The J gene is TRBJ2-1, the V gene TRBV6-5; the D gene is possibly TRBD1 (5 bases). The V gene's germline CDR1 is MNHEY and CDR2 SVGAGI. Trimming stripped 5 bases from V and 4 bases from J, with 15 bases between. This CDR3 region has 15 residues. In DNA, the CDR3 is TGTGCCAGCAGTACAGGACCCTCGCTTTACAATGAGCAGTTCTTC. Its translation is CASSTGPSLYNEQFF.

Concerning this clonotype: This sequence may be a read error, since a much larger clone differs from it by one base. The rearrangement joins TRBV9 to TRBJ1-4, with D unresolved. This CDR3 contains 15 residues. Germline CDR1 reads SGDLS; CDR2 reads YYNGEE. The CDR3 region is CASSLGSATNEKLVF. The CDR3 DNA follows: TGTGCCAGCAGCCTCGGGTCTGCAACTAATGAAAAACTGGTTTTT.

This clonotype was counted between two and nine times. The chain couples TRBV19 to TRBJ2-2; possible D gene TRBD1, 6 bases. Trimming shortened V by 5 bases and J by 5 bases, and 12 bases separated the two germline ends. Germline V CDR1 and CDR2: LNHDA, SQIVND (reference sequence). CDR3 size: 14 residues. Written as DNA, the CDR3 is TGTGCCAGTAGTCCAGAACAGGGAACCGGGGAGCTGTTTTTT. Its translation: CASSPEQGTGELFF. Supplemented by reference TRBV19 and TRBJ2-2, the full variable domain reads DGGITQSPKYLFRKEGQNVTLSCEQNLNHDAMYWYRQDPGQGLRLIYYSQIVNDFQKGDIAEGYSVSREKKESFPLTVTSAQKNPTAFYLCASSPEQGTGELFFGEGSRLTVL.

This clonotype was found a few times. The DNA of the CDR3 is TGTGCCAGCAGTTTAGTCGAACAAGAGACCCAGTACTTC. Protein product: CASSLVEQETQYF. V gene TRBV12-3 or TRBV12-4 combines with J gene TRBJ2-5; D not resolved. V was shortened by 1 base and J by 2 bases, with 5 bases between the two germline ends. The CDR3 runs to 13 residues.

This chain joins TRBV4-1 and TRBJ2-3; a possible D gene is TRBD2 (7 bases). Germline loops: CDR1 MGHRA, CDR2 YSYEKL. This CDR3 spans 16 amino acids. The V end lost 4 bases, the J end lost 1 base, and 15 bases lay between the germline ends. The CDR3 loop reads CASSLLKGGGTDTQYF. The CDR3 coding sequence is TGCGCCAGCAGCCTCTTGAAGGGGGGGGGCACAGATACGCAGTATTTT.

This clonotype appeared once. This may be a read error: a much more frequent sequence differs by one nucleotide. The rearrangement joins TRBV6-1 to TRBJ1-2; TRBD1 might be the D (5 bases). The CDR3 sequence is 15 residues long. Trimming took 1 base from V and 0 from J, leaving 9 bases between them. Germline V lookup: CDR1 MNHNS, CDR2 SASEGT. CDR3 loop: CASSEGRGANYGYTF. The CDR3 nucleotides read TGTGCCAGCAGTGAAGGCCGGGGGGCTAACTATGGCTACACCTTC.

For this clonotype: A much larger clone differs by one base, so this may be a read error. This sequence joins TRBV7-2 and TRBJ2-3, with D perhaps TRBD1 (6 bases). Trimming took off 2 bases at V and 2 bases at J, with 17 bases between the two ends. The CDR3 length is 17 residues. Germline CDR1 reads SGHTA; CDR2 reads FQGNSA. CDR3 in amino acids: CASSLRTEPAYTDTQYF. In nucleotides, the CDR3 is TGTGCCAGCAGCTTAAGGACAGAACCTGCCTACACAGATACGCAGTATTTT.

The chain employs TRBV4-2 and TRBJ1-2; no firm D call. Trimming took 1 base from V and 0 from J, leaving 6 bases between them. Per germline, CDR1 LGHNA and CDR2 YNFKEQ. This CDR3 has 14 residues. As DNA, the CDR3 is TGTGCCAGCAGCCAAGTAGGGACTAACTATGGCTACACCTTC. It encodes CASSQVGTNYGYTF.

V and J are TRBV13 and TRBJ2-7; the match to TRBD2 covers 7 bases. The CDR3 is 14 amino acids. Per the germline V gene, CDR1 is PRHDT and CDR2 is FYEKMQ (reference sequence). Losses at the gene ends were 5 bases for V and 2 bases for J; bases not matched to a gene: 6. This CDR3 reads CASSPGGSAYEQYF. The CDR3 bases are TGTGCCAGCAGCCCCGGGGGGAGTGCCTACGAGCAGTACTTC.

Comments on this clonotype: A much larger clone sits a single nucleotide away, making a read error possible. The genes are TRBV7-9 and TRBJ2-7; TRBD2 aligns across 7 bases. The V gene end was trimmed by 5 bases and the J gene end by 3 bases; junction bases not matched to a gene: 10. The CDR3 has 15 residues. Germline assignment: CDR1 SEHNR and CDR2 FQNEAQ (reference sequence). Here the CDR3 reads CASSPLASGHYEQYF. The CDR3 bases are TGTGCCAGCAGCCCCTTGGCTAGCGGACACTACGAGCAGTACTTC.

This clonotype was found many times. V gene TRBV28 combines with J gene TRBJ2-7, with 8 bases aligning to TRBD2. The CDR3 length is 14 residues. After removal of 4 bases from V and 2 bases from J, the junction contained 4 bases not matched to a gene. Germline values: CDR1 MDHEN, CDR2 SYDVKM. CDR3: CASSSGLAPYEQYF. DNA for the CDR3: TGTGCCAGCAGTTCCGGACTAGCTCCCTACGAGCAGTACTTC. Looking up the rest from reference TRBV28 and TRBJ2-7 gives the full variable domain: DVKVTQSSRYLVKRTGEKVFLECVQDMDHENMFWYRQDPGLGLRLIYFSYDVKMKEKGDIPEGYSVSREKKERFSLILESASTNQTSMYLCASSSGLAPYEQYFGPGTRLTVT.

The J gene is TRBJ2-1, the V gene TRBV12-3 or TRBV12-4, with TRBD1 matching 9 bases. The junction had 3 bases not matched to a gene; V was cut back by 5 bases and J by 4 bases. The CDR3 extends over 14 amino acids. CDR3 nucleotides: TGTGCCAGCAGTACAGGGGGCGAGTACAATGAGCAGTTCTTC. Translation: CASSTGGEYNEQFF.

Notes on this clonotype: This could be a read error, since a much larger clone is one nucleotide away. CDR3: CASRPLVFGTKDSPLHF. CDR3 in DNA: TGTGCCAGCCGCCCCCTAGTTTTTGGGACAAAGGATTCACCCCTCCACTTT. The gene calls are TRBV7-9 and TRBJ1-6; D is perhaps TRBD1 (6 bases). V was clipped by 8 bases and J by 8 bases, with 25 bases between them. Germline V gene lookup returns CDR1 SEHNR and CDR2 FQNEAQ (reference sequence). This CDR3 has 17 amino acids.

There are many counts of this clonotype. The chain couples TRBV28 to TRBJ1-5, with TRBD1 identical over 11 bases. Per the germline V gene, CDR1 is MDHEN and CDR2 is SYDVKM. J lost 2 bases, V lost 5 bases, and 5 bases had no gene match. The CDR3 spans 16 residues. Here the CDR3 DNA reads TGTGCCAGCAGTGCTGGGACAGGGGGACGCAATCAGCCCCAGCATTTT. It is translated as CASSAGTGGRNQPQHF.

This clonotype was found many times. The chain carries TRBV9 and TRBJ2-3; unclear D gene. There are 14 residues in the CDR3. CDR1 SGDLS and CDR2 YYNGEE come from the germline V gene. V lost 0 bases, J lost 1 base, and 6 bases lay in between. The CDR3 loop is CASSVALGTDTQYF. As DNA, the CDR3 is TGTGCCAGCAGCGTAGCTCTCGGCACAGATACGCAGTATTTT.

This clonotype was seen repeatedly, ten times or more. This chain uses TRBV9 with TRBJ1-1; unclear D gene. Germline CDR1 SGDLS, CDR2 YYNGEE. With 0 bases removed from V and 3 bases from J, the gap between germline ends came to 6 bases. The CDR3 runs to 13 residues. The CDR3 DNA sequence: TGTGCCAGCAGCGTAGTGGCGGACACTGAAGCTTTCTTT. Translating gives CASSVVADTEAFF.